The sequence of this T cell receptor beta chain was determined in a study of vaccination and CD4 T cells after COVID-19 (dated by TCRdb to between 2021 and 2024). As for the study more broadly: SARS-CoV-2 positivity had been established in the convalescent patients by nasal swab PCR, and mild disease was recorded in several of these patients and severe disease in one. The convalescent cohort comprised six males and four females, including two Hispanic individuals, seven Caucasians, two Asians and one multiracial person. Two doses of either the Pfizer-BioNTech BNT162b2 vaccine (n=8) or the Moderna mRNA-1273 vaccine (n=2) were administered to participants. Post-COVID blood samples were collected from convalescent patients a median of around 100 days after diagnosis, with a range of about 35 to 161 days. Post-vaccine blood samples were obtained a median of roughly 75 days after the second vaccine dose, with a range of about 14 to 241 days. The cultures were stimulated with overlapping spike peptide pools from SARS-CoV-2 and from the common cold coronaviruses HCoV-NL63, HCoV-OC43 and HCoV-229E. Control cultures used a CEFX viral epitope pool as positive control, an HIV-1 Nef peptide pool as negative control, or no peptide. In more than eight COVID-19 convalescent patients and a handful of infection-naive healthy vaccine recipients, researchers compared the spike-specific CD4+ TCR repertoire from before mRNA vaccination with the repertoire from after.

The CDR3 sequence holds 14 residues, the cysteine and phenylalanine included. Of the read, only the CDR3 DNA is kept; its 42 bases are in frame from base 1. CDR1 LNHDA and CDR2 SQIVND were looked up in the germline V gene (reference sequence). Germline trimming: 5 bases from V, 0 bases from J; junction bases outside gene matches: 2. To note about this clonotype: The antigen it recognizes is unknown. No much larger clonotype is one base removed from it; base qualities were not supplied.

Broader findings and caveats from the paper: The number of convalescent patients in the study was relatively small, and the study did not examine early timepoints following natural infection. The median number of SARS-CoV-2-reactive clonotypes rose from under 25 after infection to 38 after vaccination, but the change was not significant. Of the vaccine-specific clones found in convalescent patients, nearly all (304 of 307) were mono-reactive for SARS-CoV-2 spike instead of being cross-reactive with common cold coronaviruses. In convalescent patients, a median roughly 87% of post-vaccine SARS-CoV-2-reactive clones were detected only after vaccination, and vaccine-specific priming was suggested by this finding.

The sample's treatment or condition label is to be understood as: roughly ten-day PBMC culture with coronavirus spike peptide pools or control peptides (ViraFEST assay). The study used the ViraFEST assay, which expanded antigen-specific T cells with peptide pools and then identified expanded clonotypes by TCR sequencing. The positive SARS-CoV-2 PCR tests of the convalescent patients were dated from March to December 2020, before the Alpha, Beta and Delta variants emerged in the United States. Two million PBMCs per well were cultured in IMDM with roughly 5% human AB serum and 7.5 to 10 IU/ml IL-2, plus 10 ug/ml peptide pools. Half of the culture medium was replaced with fresh IL-2-containing medium on days 3 and 7. Once the cells had been in culture for roughly 11 days, the EasySep CD4+ T cell isolation kit was used to isolate CD4+ T cells by negative selection. PBMCs were separated from whole blood using Ficoll-Paque Plus gradient centrifugation and then either used fresh or cryopreserved at -140C. In general, triplicate wells were set up for every culture condition.

The library was generated by PCR. DNA from cultured CD4+ T cells underwent TCR sequencing with the Oncomine TCR Beta short-read assay at the Johns Hopkins FTIC core. The QIAamp micro DNA kit was used to extract genomic DNA from the cultured CD4+ T cells. The Oncomine TCR Beta libraries from cultured CD4+ T cells were pooled using unique dual indexes and then sequenced on an Illumina iSeq 100. Turning to the authors' computational methods: Non-productive sequences were removed, and CDR3s that did not start with C, did not end with F or W, or were shorter than 7 amino acids were discarded. Antigen-specific clonotypes were identified with the MANAFEST web application by comparing peptide-stimulated wells with reference and other culture wells. For a clone to be called positive, the clone needed an FDR below 0.05, an odds ratio above 5, and a productive frequency above 0.1% in at least two of three replicate wells. Cross-reactive clonotypes were defined as significantly expanded in both SARS-CoV-2 spike wells and at least one common cold coronavirus spike condition. Levenshtein distances (stringdist) and unrooted phylogenetic trees (ape) in R version 3.6.1 were used to assess CDR3 homology. TCRdb trimmed the raw reads at Q25, called clones with MiXCR and kept productive beta chains. A single entry per CDR3 protein holds the most common genes and DNA from its merged rows. It is TCRdb's table, rather than the study itself, that gives the V and J calls and clone size. Recorded for this sample are about 20,000 distinct CDR3 sequences; roughly half of them occurred a single time. The ten top clones hold about 7% of the sample.

The sequenced material came from CD4+ T cells from blood, cultured in vitro. The TCR comes from a human donor who had recovered from COVID-19. The chain was built from TRBV19 and TRBJ1-2; 8 central bases correspond to TRBD1. In nucleotides, the sequence is TGTGCCAGTAGTTCACAGGGGGCTAACTATGGCTACACCTTC. Its product reads: CASSSQGANYGYTF.